Sequencing of this TCR beta chain was carried out in a study of T cell repertoires in cytomegalovirus infection. Study summary: A matching HLA type, together with CMV infection, was signaled by public TCR beta signatures.

V was shortened by 6 bases and J by 4 bases, with 4 bases between the two germline ends. The germline V gene encodes CDR1 MNHEY and CDR2 SMNVEV (reference sequence). The CDR3 is 11 amino acids. A note on this clonotype: Its antigen is not identified.

TCRdb independently ran MiXCR on the reads; one entry per CDR3 protein. The table lists fewer than 85,000 distinct CDR3 sequences, 40% to 50% of them singletons, with about 92% in the top ten. The origin of this receptor is a human donor in good health (CMV status not recorded). Some clones in this sample may be carry-over from other donors' samples. Sequenced here: CD8+ T cells from cultured PBMCs, sampled from culture after CMV antigen stimulation. The chain couples TRBV27 to TRBJ2-1; D gene unclear. The CDR3 region is CASSFYNEQFF. The CDR3 bases are TGTGCCAGCAGCTTTTACAATGAGCAGTTCTTC.